This T cell receptor (beta chain) was recovered during a study of cytomegalovirus exposure and HLA in healthy donors. CDR3 length equals 15 residues. Trimming stripped 2 bases from V and 2 bases from J, with 12 bases between. Germline V gives CDR1 SGHNT, CDR2 YYREEE (reference sequence). The PCR ran on 60 Vbeta and 13 Jbeta primers. The table came from immunoSEQ multiplex PCR; TCRdb's copy has only in-frame clones and leaves some out. This sample's table has 150,000 to 200,000 clones. Findings of the study overall: The study listed 150 to 200 cytomegalovirus-associated TCR beta chains. CMV antigen specificity was confirmed in vitro for a few CMV-associated chains. Later on, an analysis tied some 17,000 TCR beta sequences to HLA alleles at 0.05 false discovery rate. TCR beta sequences reportedly predicted most subjects' HLA-A and HLA-B alleles accurately.

Notes on this clone: Its antigen is currently unknown.

This receptor was taken from a woman younger than 35 in good health and CMV-seropositive. This chain joins TRBV5-4 and TRBJ2-3, with a weak D call TRBD2 (7 bases). Sequenced: PBMCs. CDR3 amino acids: CASSFKGGDTDTQYF. The DNA of the CDR3 is TGTGCCAGCAGCTTCAAGGGGGGGGACACAGATACGCAGTATTTT.